Listed here are 17 T cell receptor beta chains from one sample, sequenced in a study of brain metastases from non-small cell lung cancer. Sequencing was performed with immunoSEQ multiplex PCR; in TCRdb, only in-frame clones are kept and a portion is missing. This table has over 2,000 clones, 85% appearing once. The sequenced material came from primary lung tumor tissue. These TCRs come from a donor over 35 with non-small cell lung cancer.

CDR3 DNA: TGTGCCAGCAGCCCAGGACTAGGATCCGAGACCCAGTACTTC. Translated: CASSPGLGSETQYF. V gene TRBV4-2 combines with J gene TRBJ2-5; TRBD2 agrees at 7 bases. The CDR3 is 14 amino acids. With V trimmed by 4 bases and J by 5 bases, 7 bases remained unmatched. CDR1 and CDR2 from the germline V gene are LGHNA and YNFKEQ.

As concerns this clone: An end of the junction does not agree with germline; a read error may underlie this. The gene calls are TRBV7-2 and TRBJ2-2, with 8 bases fitting TRBD2. Germline V gives CDR1 SGHTA, CDR2 FQGNSA. The length of the CDR3 is 15 residues. CDR3 region: CASRERSGGTGELFF. In DNA, the CDR3 is TGTGCCAGCAGAGAGAGGAGCGGGGGCACCGGGGAGCTATTTTTT.

As regards this clone: Relative to the germline gene, one junction end is altered; a read error may explain this. The chain recombines TRBV4-3 with TRBJ1-2, with D perhaps matching TRBD1 (6 bases). There are 14 residues in the CDR3. The germline CDR1 and CDR2 sequences are LGHNA and YSLEER. CDR3 region: CVSSQEGGGYGYTF. The CDR3 DNA reads as TGCGTCAGCAGCCAAGAAGGGGGGGGCTATGGCTACACCTTC.

This clone was seen only a few times. The chain joins TRBV9 to TRBJ2-2, with 7 bases identical to TRBD1. CDR1 is SGDLS, CDR2 YYNGEE, per germline. Trimming removed 7 bases from V and 2 bases from J; junction bases left unmatched: 8. The CDR3 spans 15 residues. DNA for the CDR3: TGTGCCAGCCTCCCGGGGACAGAAAACACCGGGGAGCTGTTTTTT. It is translated as CASLPGTENTGELFF. Combining the CDR3 with reference TRBV9 and TRBJ2-2 gives the whole variable domain DSGVTQTPKHLITATGQRVTLRCSPRSGDLSVYWYQQSLDQGLQFLIQYYNGEERAKGNILERFSAQQFPDLHSELNLSSLELGDSALYFCASLPGTENTGELFFGEGSRLTVL.

The chain uses TRBV27 and TRBJ2-7; D gene uncertain. CDR3 length: 14 residues. The V gene lost 4 bases and the J gene lost 0 bases, with 10 bases spanning the gap. Germline CDR1 and CDR2: MNHEY and SMNVEV (reference sequence). The CDR3 region has the DNA TGTGCCAGCAGTTCTAACTTCGGCTCCTACGAGCAGTACTTC. Translated, it gives CASSSNFGSYEQYF.

The CDR3 DNA reads TGTGCCAGCAGCCAACAGCCCTCTGGAAACACCATATATTTT. Its translation is CASSQQPSGNTIYF. V and J are TRBV3-1 (or the pseudogene TRBV3-2) and TRBJ1-3; D gene ambiguous. With 2 bases removed from V and 0 bases from J, the gap between germline ends came to 5 bases. The CDR3 consists of 14 residues. The germline CDR1 and CDR2 sequences are LGHDT and YNNKEL (reference sequence).

The chain combines TRBV27 with TRBJ1-1; no clear D. Germline V gene lookup returns CDR1 MNHEY and CDR2 SMNVEV (reference sequence). This CDR3 comprises 14 residues. V lost 0 bases to trimming and J lost 3 bases, with 8 bases between them. CDR3 residues: CASSLSRGDTEAFF. CDR3 bases: TGTGCCAGCAGTTTATCGAGAGGAGACACTGAAGCTTTCTTT.

This chain links TRBV5-4 with TRBJ2-7, with 10 bases that match TRBD1. The length of the CDR3 is 18 residues. Germline V CDR1 and CDR2: SGHNT, YYREEE (reference sequence). V lost 3 bases, J lost 2 bases, and 14 bases stayed unmatched. The CDR3 protein is CASSSGDRGRLNPYEQYV. The CDR3 DNA reads TGTGCCAGCAGCTCCGGGGACAGGGGTCGTCTAAACCCCTACGAGCAGTACGTC.

The V call is TRBV28, the J call TRBJ1-3; D possibly corresponds to TRBD1 (5 bases). Germline V gene data show CDR1 as MDHEN and CDR2 as SYDVKM. The CDR3 extends over 16 amino acids. Trimming removed 2 bases from V and 4 bases from J, with 15 bases in between. The CDR3 coding sequence is TGTGCCAGCAGTTTACAGGGAGCGGCAGGCGGAAACACCATATATTTT. It specifies CASSLQGAAGGNTIYF.

The chain links TRBV19 to TRBJ1-1; 9 bases align to TRBD1. This CDR3 comprises 14 residues. Looked up from germline, CDR1 is LNHDA and CDR2 is SQIVND (reference sequence). V lost 4 bases to trimming and J lost 5 bases; unmatched junction nucleotides: 5. The CDR3 sequence: CASSTRQGVTEAFF. The CDR3, as DNA: TGTGCCAGTAGTACCCGACAGGGGGTGACTGAAGCTTTCTTT.

The CDR3, as DNA: TGTGCCAGCAGCTTACGGCAGGGGCCAAAAACTGAAGCTTTCTTT. Protein product: CASSLRQGPKTEAFF. The chain has TRBV7-9 and TRBJ1-1; tentatively, D is TRBD1 (6 bases). This CDR3 is 15 amino acids long. V lost 2 bases and J 5 bases, leaving 15 bases between the germline ends. Germline assignment: CDR1 SEHNR and CDR2 FQNEAQ (reference sequence).

As for this clone: One junction end does not reproduce the germline sequence, and a read error may be involved. Other nucleotide sequences from this sample produce the same CDR3. The gene calls are TRBV6-1 and TRBJ1-5; the match to TRBD1 covers 9 bases. Germline assignment: CDR1 MNHNS and CDR2 SASEGT. The CDR3 sequence is 16 residues long. CDR3 coding DNA: TGTGCCAGCAGTGAAGATGGACAGGGGCCGCATCAGCCCCAACATTTT. Protein sequence: CASSEDGQGPHQPQHF.

This clone was observed a handful of times. V and J are TRBV4-3 and TRBJ1-4, with TRBD1 as a possible D gene (6 bases). V lost 0 bases to trimming and J lost 8 bases, with 16 bases between them. Germline CDR1 and CDR2: LGHNA and YSLEER. This CDR3 comprises 16 residues. The CDR3 here is CASSQDLAGVGEKLFF. The CDR3, as DNA: TGCGCCAGCAGCCAAGATTTGGCAGGGGTGGGAGAAAAACTGTTTTTT.

For this clone: The same CDR3 can be traced to other DNA sequences in this sample. This chain uses TRBV5-1 with TRBJ2-7; TRBD2 aligns across 12 bases. From germline, CDR1 is SGHRS and CDR2 YFSETQ. Germline trimming cut 0 bases from V and 2 bases from J; bases unmatched to any gene: 0. This CDR3 comprises 15 residues. The CDR3 region is CASSLGTSGTYEQYF. In DNA form, the CDR3 reads TGCGCCAGCAGCTTGGGGACTAGCGGGACCTACGAGCAGTACTTC.

V usage is TRBV20-1 and J usage is TRBJ2-1; D not resolved. The CDR3 is made up of 12 amino acids. Germline lookup yields CDR1 DFQATT and CDR2 SNEGSKA (reference sequence). V dropped 3 bases and J dropped 6 bases, with 9 bases sitting between them. As DNA, the CDR3 is TGCAGTGCTAGTCGCCAGGCCAATGAGCAGTTCTTC. It is translated as CSASRQANEQFF.

The genes are TRBV7-2 and TRBJ2-1, with TRBD1 as a possible D gene (5 bases). CDR3 length equals 15 residues. The germline V gene has CDR1 SGHTA and CDR2 FQGNSA. Trimming cost V 3 bases and J 2 bases, with 11 bases left between them. CDR3 sequence reads: CASSFGHPAYNEQFF. The CDR3 DNA sequence: TGTGCCAGCAGCTTTGGACACCCGGCCTACAATGAGCAGTTCTTC.

Worth noting for this clone: It may be a read error: a sequence one base away is much more abundant. The V and J genes are TRBV5-4 and TRBJ2-2; 12 nucleotides align to TRBD2. Germline values: CDR1 SGHNT, CDR2 YYREEE (reference sequence). The CDR3 is made up of 14 amino acids. DNA of the CDR3: TGTGTCAGCAGACTAGCGGGAGAAACCGGGGAGCTGTTTTTT. Its translation is CVSRLAGETGELFF.